The rows below give T cell receptor beta chains drawn from one sample of a study of response to subunit inactivated influenza vaccine. MiXCR was run by TCRdb on the RT-PCR reads, yielding one entry per CDR3 protein. The sample consists of about 540,000 distinct CDR3 sequences, approximately 20% of them appearing once. These same records also appear under a second study, on T cells expressing NK-cell markers.

Sequenced material: CD4+ T cells sorted from PBMCs, taken 11 to 12 days after vaccination. The receptors were sampled from a middle-aged man who received an inactivated influenza vaccine. The CDR3 runs from the conserved cysteine through the conserved F or W. A D gene is named only where the DNA matches it firmly. The size field is filled for only some rows; it gives once, few, many or a size class.

clone_size | j_call | d_call | v_call | cdr3_aa | cdr3_nt
NA | TRBJ1-3 | NA | TRBV7-2 | CASSSGGDWAGNTIYF | TGTGCCAGCAGCTCGGGGGGAGATTGGGCTGGAAACACCATATATTTT
NA | TRBJ2-2 | NA | TRBV5-5 | CASSLYGDAGELFF | TGTGCCAGCAGCTTGTACGGGGATGCCGGGGAGCTGTTTTTT
NA | TRBJ1-1 | NA | TRBV29-1 | CSAGENTEAFF | TGCAGCGCCGGGGAAAACACTGAAGCTTTCTTT
NA | TRBJ2-7 | NA | TRBV10-3 | CAITTVEQYF | TGTGCCATCACTACCGTCGAGCAGTACTTC
few | TRBJ1-5 | TRBD1 | TRBV12-3/TRBV12-4 | CASSPDRNNQPQHF | TGTGCCAGCAGCCCGGACAGGAACAATCAGCCCCAGCATTTT
NA | TRBJ1-4 | NA | TRBV10-3 | CAISRDATEKLFF | TGTGCCATCAGCCGGGACGCCACAGAAAAACTGTTTTTT
few | TRBJ2-3 | TRBD1 | TRBV10-3 | CAISPEQGWRDTQYF | TGTGCCATCAGCCCAGAACAGGGGTGGAGGGATACGCAGTATTTT
NA | TRBJ2-7 | NA | TRBV6-2/TRBV6-3 | CASSDRPGAYEQYF | TGTGCCAGCAGCGACCGGCCAGGGGCATACGAGCAGTACTTC
NA | TRBJ1-6 | TRBD1 | TRBV20-1 | CSATGGDSADSPLHF | TGCAGTGCCACGGGGGGGGACAGTGCCGATTCACCCCTCCACTTT
NA | TRBJ1-6 | NA | TRBV4-3 | CASSQDRPGDNSPLHF | TGCGCCAGCAGCCAAGATAGGCCAGGGGATAATTCACCCCTCCACTTT
NA | TRBJ2-7 | NA | TRBV2 | CASSEVAGQYF | TGTGCCAGCAGTGAGGTGGCTGGGCAGTACTTC
NA | TRBJ2-7 | NA | TRBV20-1 | CSATDSGTYEQYF | TGCAGTGCTACGGACAGCGGAACCTACGAGCAGTACTTC
NA | TRBJ2-1 | NA | TRBV25-1 | CASSTWTVNEQFF | TGTGCCAGCAGTACGTGGACCGTAAATGAGCAGTTCTTC
NA | TRBJ1-6 | NA | TRBV20-1 | CSARRQGSSYNSPLHF | TGCAGTGCTAGGAGGCAGGGCAGCTCCTATAATTCACCCCTCCACTTT
NA | TRBJ2-1 | NA | TRBV20-1 | CSARDLRGRPRQFVSYNEQFF | TGCAGTGCTAGAGATTTGAGGGGCAGACCACGTCAGTTCGTTTCCTACAATGAGCAGTTCTTC
NA | TRBJ1-1 | NA | TRBV6-5 | CASSYNRNTEAFF | TGTGCCAGCAGTTACAACCGGAACACTGAAGCTTTCTTT
few | TRBJ2-5 | NA | TRBV5-6 | CASSLSRLEAQYF | TGTGCCAGCAGCTTATCTAGGTTAGAGGCCCAGTACTTC
NA | TRBJ2-5 | TRBD2 | TRBV11-2 | CASSKLELVGTSLETQYF | TGTGCCAGCAGCAAACTAGAACTTGTGGGGACTAGCCTGGAGACCCAGTACTTC
few | TRBJ2-3 | TRBD2 | TRBV18 | CASSPLIAGFTDTQYF | TGTGCCAGCTCGCCCCTTATAGCGGGTTTCACAGATACGCAGTATTTT
NA | TRBJ1-2 | NA | TRBV20-1 | CSAGSGVGSYGYTF | TGCAGTGCCGGGTCAGGTGTAGGTAGCTATGGCTACACCTTC
NA | TRBJ2-1 | NA | TRBV7-2 | CASSARVGEQFF | TGTGCCAGCAGCGCGCGAGTGGGTGAGCAGTTCTTC
few | TRBJ1-5 | NA | TRBV18 | CASSPPGGNQPQHF | TGTGCCAGCTCACCACCGGGGGGCAATCAGCCCCAGCATTTT
NA | TRBJ2-2 | TRBD2 | TRBV20-1 | CSARDRAGGNTGELFF | TGCAGTGCTAGAGATCGAGCGGGGGGGAACACCGGGGAGCTGTTTTTT
many | TRBJ2-1 | NA | TRBV15 | CATSRVGVYNEQFF | TGTGCCACCAGCAGAGTGGGAGTCTACAATGAGCAGTTCTTC
NA | TRBJ2-5 | NA | TRBV20-1 | CSASFASQETQYF | TGCAGTGCTAGCTTCGCATCCCAAGAGACCCAGTACTTC
few | TRBJ1-2 | NA | TRBV12-3/TRBV12-4 | CASRADRIYGYTF | TGTGCCAGCAGGGCGGACAGAATCTATGGCTACACCTTC
few | TRBJ1-2 | NA | TRBV6-2/TRBV6-3 | CASSRAGRSNYGYTF | TGTGCCAGCAGCCGAGCAGGTCGGTCTAACTATGGCTACACCTTC
few | TRBJ2-3 | NA | TRBV25-1 | CASSEGGGRSDTQYF | TGTGCCAGCAGTGAAGGAGGGGGCAGATCAGATACGCAGTATTTT
NA | TRBJ2-2 | NA | TRBV5-1 | CASLVGPNTGELFF | TGCGCCAGCCTCGTCGGCCCGAACACCGGGGAGCTGTTTTTT
NA | TRBJ2-7 | TRBD1 | TRBV2 | CASSDRTGDYEQYF | TGTGCCAGCAGTGATCGGACAGGTGATTACGAGCAGTACTTC
NA | TRBJ2-5 | NA | TRBV7-6 | CASSLVFGETQYF | TGTGCCAGCAGCTTAGTTTTTGGAGAGACCCAGTACTTC
few | TRBJ2-1 | NA | TRBV29-1 | CSVERSYNEQFF | TGCAGCGTTGAACGCAGCTACAATGAGCAGTTCTTC
NA | TRBJ1-1 | TRBD1 | TRBV5-1 | CASSGGDRDLLEAFF | TGCGCCAGCAGCGGAGGGGACAGGGACCTTCTTGAAGCTTTCTTT
few | TRBJ1-4 | NA | TRBV10-3 | CAIRRGGTQEEKLFF | TGTGCCATCAGAAGGGGAGGCACTCAAGAAGAAAAACTGTTTTTT
NA | TRBJ2-2 | NA | TRBV6-1 | CASKLDLTGELFF | TGTGCCAGCAAGCTCGACTTGACCGGGGAGCTGTTTTTT
few | TRBJ2-7 | NA | TRBV12-3/TRBV12-4 | CASNETPDEQYF | TGTGCCAGCAATGAGACCCCTGACGAGCAGTACTTC
NA | TRBJ2-3 | TRBD2 | TRBV29-1 | CSVGLFTDTQYF | TGCAGCGTGGGACTATTCACAGATACGCAGTATTTT
few | TRBJ2-1 | NA | TRBV15 | CATSRVRGAGGYNEQFF | TGTGCCACCAGCAGAGTGAGGGGAGCGGGTGGCTACAATGAGCAGTTCTTC
many | TRBJ2-3 | NA | TRBV11-3 | CASSLGRSTDTQYF | TGTGCCAGCAGTCTGGGACGTAGCACAGATACGCAGTATTTT
few | TRBJ1-5 | NA | TRBV20-1 | CSASRGKNQPQHF | TGCAGTGCTAGTCGGGGAAAGAATCAGCCCCAGCATTTT
few | TRBJ2-2 | TRBD2 | TRBV3-1 | CASSPPGRWTGGTGELFF | TGTGCCAGCAGCCCCCCCGGACGGTGGACGGGGGGCACCGGGGAGCTGTTTTTT
once | TRBJ1-6 | NA | TRBV20-1 | CSASDGQYNSPLHF | TGCAGTGCTAGTGATGGGCAGTATAATTCACCCCTCCACTTT
NA | TRBJ1-6 | NA | TRBV4-2 | CASRGDMGTYNSPLHF | TGTGCCAGCAGAGGGGACATGGGCACCTATAATTCACCCCTCCACTTT
NA | TRBJ2-1 | TRBD2 | TRBV20-1 | CSATGLAGGSYNEQFF | TGCAGTGCCACGGGACTAGCGGGGGGCTCCTACAATGAGCAGTTCTTC
NA | TRBJ2-3 | TRBD1 | TRBV9 | CASSLGTGVSGTDTQYF | TGTGCCAGCAGCCTCGGGACAGGAGTATCGGGCACAGATACGCAGTATTTT
NA | TRBJ2-2 | NA | TRBV5-1 | CASGTQNTGELFF | TGCGCCAGCGGGACACAGAACACCGGGGAGCTGTTTTTT
NA | TRBJ1-1 | TRBD1 | TRBV11-2 | CASSFDRANTEAFF | TGTGCCAGCAGCTTCGACAGGGCGAACACTGAAGCTTTCTTT
NA | TRBJ2-1 | NA | TRBV20-1 | CSARDLDTRARQFF | TGCAGTGCTAGAGATCTCGACACCCGAGCCAGGCAGTTCTTC
NA | TRBJ2-1 | NA | TRBV7-8 | CASSLPSGGSWTYNEQFF | TGTGCCAGCAGCTTACCTTCTGGAGGGAGTTGGACCTACAATGAGCAGTTCTTC
NA | TRBJ1-2 | TRBD1 | TRBV29-1 | CSATGQGNYGYTF | TGCAGCGCCACCGGACAGGGGAACTATGGCTACACCTTC
many | TRBJ2-2 | NA | TRBV5-5 | CAGKTGELFF | TGTGCCGGAAAAACCGGGGAGCTGTTTTTT
few | TRBJ2-2 | NA | TRBV24-1 | CATSDWGFGELFF | TGTGCCACCAGTGATTGGGGCTTCGGGGAGCTGTTTTTT
NA | TRBJ1-1 | TRBD1 | TRBV6-1 | CASRNRGGNTEAFF | TGTGCCAGCAGGAACAGGGGAGGAAACACTGAAGCTTTCTTT
NA | TRBJ1-2 | NA | TRBV20-1 | CSAKEGGGGYTF | TGCAGTGCAAAGGAAGGCGGGGGCGGCTACACCTTC
few | TRBJ2-1 | NA | TRBV5-1 | CASSSTVGSYNEQFF | TGCGCCAGCAGCTCCACCGTGGGGTCCTACAATGAGCAGTTCTTC
few | TRBJ2-2 | NA | TRBV5-1 | CASSLEFGETGELFF | TGCGCCAGCAGCTTGGAGTTTGGGGAGACAGGGGAGCTGTTTTTT
few | TRBJ2-5 | NA | TRBV4-2 | CASSQGSAGMETQYF | TGTGCCAGCAGCCAAGGGTCGGCGGGAATGGAGACCCAGTACTTC
NA | TRBJ1-2 | NA | TRBV3-1 | CASSYPRGGGGYTF | TGTGCCAGCAGCTACCCTCGAGGGGGAGGCGGCTACACCTTC
NA | TRBJ1-2 | TRBD1 | TRBV5-1 | CASSVSGTDYGYTF | TGCGCCAGCAGCGTCTCCGGGACAGACTATGGCTACACCTTC